The 30 T cell receptor beta chains given below trace back to one sample, sequenced in a study of cytomegalovirus exposure and HLA in healthy donors (dated by TCRdb to about 2017). Libraries were built with the immunoSEQ multiplex PCR assay. For the multiplex PCR, a mixture combining 60 forward primers for TCR Vbeta segments and 13 reverse primers for TCR Jbeta segments was used. TCRdb provides this immuneACCESS table in a form limited to in-frame rearrangements. Some clones are lacking; in checked studies, under half of them reflect an unresolved V gene, and why the rest are absent is not known. This sample lists about 160,000 clones; approximately 78% were detected once. Of the sample, about 0.89% falls within the top ten clones. The sample was PBMCs. These receptors were taken from a girl aged 2-10 years in good health and CMV-seropositive.

With regard to this clone: An end of the junction differs from the germline gene, which may be a read error. The chain combines TRBV7-7 with TRBJ2-7; 11 nucleotides align to TRBD2. The CDR3 covers 17 residues. In germline, CDR1 is SSHAT, CDR2 FNYEAQ (reference sequence). CDR3 amino acids: CASSLGPLTSGNYEQYF. DNA for the CDR3: TGTGCTAGCAGCTTAGGTCCCCTGACTAGCGGGAACTACGAGCAGTACTTC.

The chain carries TRBV5-4 and TRBJ2-1; the match to TRBD2 covers 16 bases. The V and J ends lost 3 bases and 8 bases, in that order; junction bases with no gene match: 8. Germline V lookup: CDR1 SGHNT, CDR2 YYREEE (reference sequence). The CDR3 is 17 residues long. CDR3 nucleotides: TGTGCCAGCAGCTCCGGGACTAGCGGGAGGGCCAAGGATGAGCAGTTCTTC. It is translated as CASSSGTSGRAKDEQFF.

This clone was seen just once. The V call is TRBV7-8, the J call TRBJ1-2; 9 positions agree with TRBD1. The CDR3 is 14 residues long. The V and J ends lost 2 bases and 5 bases, in that order; junction bases with no gene match: 3. Germline CDR1 reads SGHVS; CDR2 reads FQNEAQ. The CDR3: CASSLRDREYGYTF. DNA for the CDR3: TGTGCCAGCAGCTTAAGGGACAGGGAGTATGGCTACACCTTC. Looking up the rest from reference TRBV7-8 and TRBJ1-2 gives the full variable domain: GAGVSQSPRYKVAKRGQDVALRCDPISGHVSLFWYQQALGQGPEFLTYFQNEAQLDKSGLPSDRFFAERPEGSVSTLKIQRTQQEDSAVYLCASSLRDREYGYTFGSGTRLTVV.

The chain couples TRBV7-3 to TRBJ2-2; D unclear. The CDR3 covers 16 residues. Germline V gene data show CDR1 as SGHTA and CDR2 as FQGTGA. Deletions cut 2 bases from V and 0 bases from J, with 10 bases between. The CDR3 sequence is CASSLGLDPNTGELFF. CDR3 DNA sequence: TGTGCCAGCAGCTTAGGTCTAGATCCGAACACCGGGGAGCTGTTTTTT. Full variable domain (missing parts from reference TRBV7-3 and TRBJ2-2): GAGVSQTPSNKVTEKGKYVELRCDPISGHTALYWYRQSLGQGPEFLIYFQGTGAADDSGLPNDRFFAVRPEGSVSTLKIQRTERGDSAVYLCASSLGLDPNTGELFFGEGSRLTVL.

The chain has TRBV5-4 and TRBJ2-2; the D gene is possibly TRBD2 (6 bases). Trimming removed 0 bases at V and 7 bases at J, with 10 bases between. Germline CDR1 SGHNT, CDR2 YYREEE (reference sequence). The CDR3 loop spans 14 amino acids. The CDR3 loop reads CASSLEGEVGELFF. The CDR3 coding sequence is TGTGCCAGCAGCTTGGAAGGGGAGGTCGGGGAGCTGTTTTTT. Full variable domain (missing parts from reference TRBV5-4 and TRBJ2-2): ETGVTQSPTHLIKTRGQQVTLRCSSQSGHNTVSWYQQALGQGPQFIFQYYREEENGRGNFPPRFSGLQFPNYSSELNVNALELDDSALYLCASSLEGEVGELFFGEGSRLTVL.

V is TRBV2 and J is TRBJ2-7; 12 bases are shared with TRBD2. CDR1 SNHLY and CDR2 FYNNEI come from the germline V gene. V trimming: 6 bases; J trimming: 2 bases; junction bases outside the gene matches: 5. This CDR3 spans 15 amino acids. DNA for the CDR3: TGTGCCAGCAGACCTGGACTAGCGGGAACCTACGAGCAGTACTTC. Protein sequence: CASRPGLAGTYEQYF.

This clone is a singleton in its sample. J is TRBJ1-1 and V is TRBV27, with 10 bases lining up with TRBD1. Trimming at V came to 3 bases and at J to 4 bases, leaving 2 bases not matched to a gene. This CDR3 region has 14 residues. The germline gives CDR1 MNHEY, CDR2 SMNVEV (reference sequence). CDR3 nucleotide sequence: TGTGCCAGCAGTTTGGACAGGGGGGTCACTGAAGCTTTCTTT. Encoded protein: CASSLDRGVTEAFF.

This chain joins TRBV29-1 and TRBJ2-2; TRBD2 matches at 13 bases. Trimming removed 1 base from V and 8 bases from J; junction bases left unmatched: 1. The CDR3 consists of 14 residues. Germline V gives CDR1 SQVTM, CDR2 ANQGSEA. Written as DNA, the CDR3 is TGCAGCGTTGAAGGGGGACTAGCGGGAGGGGAGCTGTTTTTT. Its translation is CSVEGGLAGGELFF.

This clone appeared a few times. This chain connects TRBV19 to TRBJ2-7; 7 nucleotides match TRBD1. J gave up 1 base and V 8 bases, and 5 bases lay outside the gene matches. The CDR3 totals 13 residues. Looked up from germline, CDR1 is LNHDA and CDR2 is SQIVND (reference sequence). This CDR3 reads CASSGQSSYEQYF. CDR3 in DNA: TGTGCCAGTTCGGGACAGTCTTCCTACGAGCAGTACTTC. Full variable domain (remainder filled in from reference TRBV19 and TRBJ2-7): DGGITQSPKYLFRKEGQNVTLSCEQNLNHDAMYWYRQDPGQGLRLIYYSQIVNDFQKGDIAEGYSVSREKKESFPLTVTSAQKNPTAFYLCASSGQSSYEQYFGPGTRLTVT.

The chain joins TRBV27 to TRBJ1-5, with unresolved D. The CDR3 contains 15 residues. V lost 8 bases to trimming and J lost 1 base, with 15 bases between them. Germline V lookup: CDR1 MNHEY, CDR2 SMNVEV (reference sequence). The CDR3 here is CASRYAIASNQPQHF. CDR3 bases: TGTGCCAGCCGATATGCCATAGCAAGCAATCAGCCCCAGCATTTT.

This chain connects TRBV5-1 to TRBJ2-7; 8 nucleotides match TRBD2. This CDR3 contains 18 residues. J gave up 2 bases and V 0 bases, and 13 bases lay outside the gene matches. Per the germline V gene, CDR1 is SGHRS and CDR2 is YFSETQ. The CDR3 spells CASSLAGGVSGSPYEQYF. The CDR3 coding sequence is TGCGCCAGCAGCTTGGCCGGGGGCGTAAGCGGGAGCCCCTACGAGCAGTACTTC. Complete variable domain (other parts from reference TRBV5-1 and TRBJ2-7): KAGVTQTPRYLIKTRGQQVTLSCSPISGHRSVSWYQQTPGQGLQFLFEYFSETQRNKGNFPGRFSGRQFSNSRSEMNVSTLELGDSALYLCASSLAGGVSGSPYEQYFGPGTRLTVT.

The chain combines TRBV25-1 with TRBJ2-2; D unclear. Germline values: CDR1 MGHDK, CDR2 SYGVNS. CDR3 length: 17 residues. V lost 4 bases and J lost 2, with 17 bases in between. The CDR3, as DNA: TGTGCCAGCAGTGGCGCACTCCCGAGATTTAACACCGGGGAGCTGTTTTTT. Translating it yields CASSGALPRFNTGELFF.

The chain is built from TRBV29-1 and TRBJ1-1, with 8 bases aligning to TRBD1. Germline V gene sequence: CDR1 SQVTM, CDR2 ANQGSEA. The CDR3 has 12 amino acids. Trimming removed 2 bases from V and 10 bases from J; junction bases left unmatched: 6. CDR3 coding DNA: TGCAGCGTTGAACTGAGACAGGGGCGAGCTTTCTTT. Amino acid sequence: CSVELRQGRAFF.

This chain links TRBV7-8 with TRBJ1-1, with D unclear. The germline CDR1 and CDR2 sequences are SGHVS and FQNEAQ. The CDR3 is 12 residues long. V was clipped by 2 bases and J by 5 bases, with 6 bases between them. CDR3 bases: TGTGCCAGCAGCTTAATAATAACTGAAGCTTTCTTT. Translated, it gives CASSLIITEAFF.

V is TRBV7-2 and J is TRBJ2-6; weak D call: TRBD1 (6 bases). The CDR3 contains 14 residues. The V end was cut by 6 bases, the J end by 4 bases, with 10 bases between. Germline CDR1 and CDR2: SGHTA and FQGNSA. Written as DNA, the CDR3 is TGTGCCAGCAGTACAGGGACCGGGGCCAACGTCCTGACTTTC. Translated: CASSTGTGANVLTF.

The chain uses TRBV27 and TRBJ1-5, with 8 bases matching TRBD1. Trimming removed 5 bases from V and 7 bases from J; junction bases left unmatched: 7. The CDR3 sequence is 14 residues long. Germline V gene lookup returns CDR1 MNHEY and CDR2 SMNVEV (reference sequence). The CDR3 loop is CASSPGQGGQPQHF. The DNA of the CDR3 is TGTGCCAGCAGTCCCGGACAGGGCGGCCAGCCCCAGCATTTT.

The CDR3 is CASSRSSGANVLTF. The CDR3 bases are TGCGCCAGCAGCCGTAGCTCTGGGGCCAACGTCCTGACTTTC. The chain uses TRBV4-1 and TRBJ2-6; D remains unclear. CDR3 length equals 14 residues. From germline, CDR1 is MGHRA and CDR2 YSYEKL. V gave up 4 bases and J gave up 0 bases, with 4 bases separating them.

The V and J genes are TRBV28 and TRBJ2-2; perhaps TRBD2 as D (6 bases). The CDR3 runs to 16 residues. CDR1 and CDR2 from the germline V gene are MDHEN and SYDVKM. V shed 0 bases and J shed 6 bases, with 14 bases lying between them. This CDR3 is CASSLWGEASAGELFF. CDR3 bases: TGTGCCAGCAGTTTATGGGGGGAGGCATCCGCCGGGGAGCTGTTTTTT.

J is TRBJ2-3 and V is TRBV30, with D maybe TRBD2 (6 bases). V lost 3 bases to trimming and J lost 4 bases, with 14 bases between them. CDR3 size: 14 residues. Germline V gene lookup returns CDR1 GTSNPN and CDR2 SVGIG (reference sequence). For the CDR3, the DNA is TGTGCCTGGAGGTTCCGGCGGGATGCAGATACGCAGTATTTT. This encodes CAWRFRRDADTQYF.

This chain joins TRBV7-2 and TRBJ1-5, with TRBD1 identical over 7 bases. The germline gives CDR1 SGHTA, CDR2 FQGNSA. The CDR3 runs to 14 residues. Losses at the gene ends were 3 bases for V and 1 base for J; bases not matched to a gene: 0. The CDR3: CASSFRGSNQPQHF. For the CDR3, the DNA is TGTGCCAGCAGCTTCAGGGGGAGCAATCAGCCCCAGCATTTT.

J is TRBJ2-1 and V is TRBV12-5; TRBD1 matches 8 bases. V lost 2 bases and J lost 6; bases outside the gene matches: 15. This CDR3 is built from 18 residues. Germline V gene data show CDR1 as LGHNT and CDR2 as FRNRAP. Here the CDR3 reads CASGLTGIGQGNGNEQFF. Here the CDR3 DNA reads TGTGCTAGTGGTTTGACCGGCATAGGACAGGGTAACGGCAATGAGCAGTTCTTC.

The rearrangement joins TRBV2 to TRBJ2-2, with D hard to call. V was pared by 6 bases and J by 1 base, with 15 bases between. Germline lookup yields CDR1 SNHLY and CDR2 FYNNEI. The CDR3 extends over 16 amino acids. DNA for the CDR3: TGTGCCAGCAGCCGTGTGGCCCCAGAGAACACCGGGGAGCTGTTTTTT. Translated, it gives CASSRVAPENTGELFF.

CDR3 region: CASSNGQGHTIYF. CDR3 nucleotides: TGTGCCAGCTCCAACGGACAGGGACACACCATATATTTT. The gene calls are TRBV18 and TRBJ1-3; 8 positions agree with TRBD1. V shed 6 bases, J shed 8 bases, and the junction held 6 bases outside the gene matches. In germline, CDR1 is KGHSH, CDR2 LQKENI. The CDR3 sequence is 13 residues long.

This sequence joins TRBV2 and TRBJ2-5, with D uncertain. Trimming left V 5 bases short and J 0 bases short, with 10 bases between. The CDR3 extends over 14 amino acids. Germline V lookup: CDR1 SNHLY, CDR2 FYNNEI. CDR3 amino acids: CASSRSTHQETQYF. The CDR3 coding sequence is TGTGCCAGCAGTAGAAGTACTCACCAAGAGACCCAGTACTTC.

The CDR3 region is CASSLLLSSGELFF. The CDR3 DNA sequence: TGCGCCAGCAGCTTGCTTTTAAGCTCCGGGGAGCTGTTTTTT. The chain recombines TRBV5-1 with TRBJ2-2; D uncertain. V was pared by 1 base and J by 6 bases, with 10 bases between. CDR1 SGHRS and CDR2 YFSETQ come from the germline V gene. CDR3 length: 14 amino acids.

The chain combines TRBV6-5 with TRBJ1-5; 7 bases are a match to TRBD1. V dropped 6 bases and J dropped 2; count of bases not matched to a gene: 4. The V gene's germline CDR1 is MNHEY and CDR2 SVGAGI. The CDR3 contains 14 residues. CDR3 nucleotide sequence: TGTGCCAGCAGCGAAGACAGGGGCAATCAGCCCCAGCATTTT. Amino acid sequence: CASSEDRGNQPQHF.

This chain links TRBV2 with TRBJ1-5, with D possibly TRBD1 on 6 matching bases. V lost 6 bases to trimming and J lost 7 bases, with 16 bases between them. Germline CDR1 reads SNHLY; CDR2 reads FYNNEI. The CDR3 length is 14 residues. The CDR3: CASRSRGVGQPQHF. Written as DNA, the CDR3 is TGTGCCAGCAGATCCAGGGGTGTTGGACAGCCCCAGCATTTT.

CDR3 loop: CATPGWVSSYEQYF. The CDR3 coding sequence is TGTGCCACTCCAGGGTGGGTGAGCTCCTACGAGCAGTACTTC. The J gene is TRBJ2-7, the V gene TRBV28; D perhaps matches TRBD1 (5 bases). The CDR3 is 14 amino acids. Germline V gene lookup returns CDR1 MDHEN and CDR2 SYDVKM. With 10 bases removed from V and 0 bases from J, the gap between germline ends came to 16 bases.

Only a few counts were recorded for this clone. The V gene is TRBV5-6, the J gene TRBJ2-7; D uncertain. Trimming stripped 3 bases from V and 4 bases from J, with 5 bases between. CDR1 SGHDT and CDR2 YYEEEE come from the germline V gene. The CDR3 sequence is 11 residues long. Here the CDR3 DNA reads TGTGCCAGCAGCTACCAGTACGAGCAGTACTTC. It yields the protein CASSYQYEQYF.

The chain recombines TRBV28 with TRBJ2-5, with D possibly being TRBD2 (5 bases). Trimming stripped 5 bases from V and 5 bases from J, with 21 bases between. The CDR3 extends over 16 amino acids. CDR1 MDHEN and CDR2 SYDVKM come from the germline V gene. This CDR3 is CASSPPLGLIGETQYF. The DNA for the CDR3 is TGTGCCAGCAGTCCCCCACTAGGATTGATAGGGGAGACCCAGTACTTC. Together with reference TRBV28 and TRBJ2-5, the CDR3 gives the full variable domain: DVKVTQSSRYLVKRTGEKVFLECVQDMDHENMFWYRQDPGLGLRLIYFSYDVKMKEKGDIPEGYSVSREKKERFSLILESASTNQTSMYLCASSPPLGLIGETQYFGPGTRLLVL.